This T cell receptor (beta chain) stems from a study of early T cells in non-severe SARS-CoV-2 infection (dated by TCRdb to the early 2020s). In the study overall: Because TCR sequencing was done on bulk RNA from unsorted whole blood, the alpha and beta chains could not be paired. Beyond this particular receptor, the publication reports: VDJdb matching was skewed toward anti-spike CD8 responses and likely underestimated virus-specific expansions by missing private and CD4 specificities.

A case-control design nested within a healthcare worker cohort in London, UK, was used, with weekly nasopharyngeal swab PCR tests and blood sampling performed. Healthcare workers were recruited between 23 and 31 March 2020, during the week of the UK lockdown, and were followed weekly for up to about 16 weeks. This clonotype was seen only a few times. It has no known antigen specificity. No much larger clone exists at a distance of one base, and base qualities are not known. The method behind the library was 5' RACE. TCRdb names NextSeq 500 as the instrument used. The TCR library protocol attached unique molecular identifiers to individual cDNA molecules to correct for sequencing error and PCR bias. Both TCR alpha and beta chains were sequenced, and tight co-correlation was observed between alpha and beta sequence abundances in each sample. Under the source paper's analysis protocol: V gene, J gene and CDR3 annotation of TCR sequences was performed with Decombinator V4. TCRs were defined as expanded if a significant change between any two time points was detected under a Poisson model with p below 0.0001. TCR abundances were normalised to the total number of TCRs sequenced per sample and expressed as counts per million. VDJdb, accessed on 1 November 2021, was searched for TCRs annotated for CMV, EBV and SARS-CoV-2, and TCRs annotated for more than one antigen were excluded. TCRdb reprocessed the public reads (quality trimming at Q25 with fastp, clone calling with MiXCR) and kept in-frame beta chains. When rows share a CDR3 protein, they turn into one entry using the most common DNA and genes. The V and J calls, along with clone size, are taken from TCRdb and not from the paper's own processing. This sample holds roughly 62,000 distinct CDR3 sequences; about 8% were observed only once. Roughly 3.5% of the sample goes to the ten largest clones.

The specimen sequenced was whole blood. The receptor was derived from an adult who was a healthcare worker with PCR-confirmed SARS-CoV-2 infection or an uninfected control (not recorded which).

The bases read TGCAGTGCTAGCCTGGGGACAGATTCCACCGGGGAGCTGTTTTTT. The resulting protein is CSASLGTDSTGELFF. Recombination joined TRBV20-1 with TRBJ2-2, with 7 central nucleotides matching TRBD1. Trimming accounts for 3 bases at V and 4 bases at J, while the number of junction bases matched to no gene is 8. The germline V gene (reference sequence) provides CDR1 DFQATT and CDR2 SNEGSKA. The CDR3 starts with the cysteine, ends with the phenylalanine, and has 15 residues. The read is trimmed to its CDR3 DNA, 45 bases read in frame from base 1.